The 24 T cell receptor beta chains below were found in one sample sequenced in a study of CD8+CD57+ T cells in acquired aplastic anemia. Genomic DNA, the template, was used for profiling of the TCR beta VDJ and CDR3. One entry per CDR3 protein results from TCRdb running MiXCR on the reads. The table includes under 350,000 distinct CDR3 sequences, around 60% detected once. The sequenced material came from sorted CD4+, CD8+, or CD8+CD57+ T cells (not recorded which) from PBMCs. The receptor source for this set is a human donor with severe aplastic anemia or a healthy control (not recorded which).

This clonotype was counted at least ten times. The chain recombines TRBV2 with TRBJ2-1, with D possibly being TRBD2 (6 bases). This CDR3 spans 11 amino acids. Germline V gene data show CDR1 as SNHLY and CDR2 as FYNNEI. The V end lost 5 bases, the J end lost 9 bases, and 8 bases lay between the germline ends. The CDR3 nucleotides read TGTGCCAGCAGTACGCGGGGTGAGCAGTTCTTC. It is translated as CASSTRGEQFF.

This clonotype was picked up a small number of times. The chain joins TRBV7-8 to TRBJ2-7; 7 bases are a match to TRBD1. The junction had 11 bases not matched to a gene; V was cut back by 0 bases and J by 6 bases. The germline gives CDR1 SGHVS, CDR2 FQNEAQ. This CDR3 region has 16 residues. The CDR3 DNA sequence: TGTGCCAGCAGCTTAGCGGACAGGAAAATGGGTGGCGAGCAGTACTTC. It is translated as CASSLADRKMGGEQYF.

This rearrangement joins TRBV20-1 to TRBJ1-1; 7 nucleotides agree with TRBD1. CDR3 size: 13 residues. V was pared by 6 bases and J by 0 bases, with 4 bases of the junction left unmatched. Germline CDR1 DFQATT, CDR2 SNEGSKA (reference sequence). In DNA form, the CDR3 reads TGCAGTGCCGTGGGACAGCTGAACACTGAAGCTTTCTTT. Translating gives CSAVGQLNTEAFF.

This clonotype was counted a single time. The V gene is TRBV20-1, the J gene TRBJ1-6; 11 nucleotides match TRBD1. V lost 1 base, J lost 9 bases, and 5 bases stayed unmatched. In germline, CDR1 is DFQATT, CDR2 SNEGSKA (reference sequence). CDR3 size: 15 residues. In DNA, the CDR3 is TGCAGTGCTAGAGTGGGGACAGGGGGTATTTCACCCCTCCACTTT. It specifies CSARVGTGGISPLHF.

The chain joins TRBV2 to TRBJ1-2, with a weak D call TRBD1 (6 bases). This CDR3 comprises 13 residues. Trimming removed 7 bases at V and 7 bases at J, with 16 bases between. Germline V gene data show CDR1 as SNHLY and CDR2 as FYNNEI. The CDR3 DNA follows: TGTGCCAGCAAACGGGACAATCCGGTTGGCTACACCTTC. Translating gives CASKRDNPVGYTF.

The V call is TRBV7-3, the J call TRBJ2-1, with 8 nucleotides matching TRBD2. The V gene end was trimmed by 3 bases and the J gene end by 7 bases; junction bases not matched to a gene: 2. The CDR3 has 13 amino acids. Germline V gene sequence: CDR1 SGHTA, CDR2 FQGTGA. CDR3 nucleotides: TGTGCCAGCAGCTTTAGCGGGGCTAATGAGCAGTTCTTC. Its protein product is CASSFSGANEQFF.

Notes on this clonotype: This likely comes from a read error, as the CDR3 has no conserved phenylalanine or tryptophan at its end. CDR3 in amino acids: CASSGGEGETQYS. The CDR3 DNA is TGTGCCAGCAGCGGGGGGGAAGGAGAGACCCAGTACTCC. This chain uses TRBV7-2 with TRBJ2-7, with 7 bases that match TRBD2. The J call may be incorrect, as the DNA end agrees better with TRBJ2-5. The CDR3 is 13 amino acids. The germline CDR1 and CDR2 sequences are SGHTA and FQGNSA.

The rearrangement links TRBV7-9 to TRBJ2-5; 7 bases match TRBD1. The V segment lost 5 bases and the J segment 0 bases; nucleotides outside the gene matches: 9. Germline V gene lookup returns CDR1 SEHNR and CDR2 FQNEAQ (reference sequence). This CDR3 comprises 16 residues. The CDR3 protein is CASSHLGQSYQETQYF. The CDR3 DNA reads TGTGCCAGCAGCCATTTGGGACAGTCGTACCAAGAGACCCAGTACTTC.

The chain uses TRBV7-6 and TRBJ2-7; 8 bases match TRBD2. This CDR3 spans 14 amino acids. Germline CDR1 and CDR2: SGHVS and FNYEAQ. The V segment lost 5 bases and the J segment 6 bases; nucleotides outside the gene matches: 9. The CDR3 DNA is TGTGCCAGCAGCACGGGACTAGGGCGCGGCGAGCAGTACTTC. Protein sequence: CASSTGLGRGEQYF.

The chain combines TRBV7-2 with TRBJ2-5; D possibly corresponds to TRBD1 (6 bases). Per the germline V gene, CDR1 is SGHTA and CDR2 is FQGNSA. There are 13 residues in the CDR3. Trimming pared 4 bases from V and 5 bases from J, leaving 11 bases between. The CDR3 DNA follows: TGTGCCAGCAGCTCCCGGACAGTTGAGACCCAGTACTTC. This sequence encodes CASSSRTVETQYF.

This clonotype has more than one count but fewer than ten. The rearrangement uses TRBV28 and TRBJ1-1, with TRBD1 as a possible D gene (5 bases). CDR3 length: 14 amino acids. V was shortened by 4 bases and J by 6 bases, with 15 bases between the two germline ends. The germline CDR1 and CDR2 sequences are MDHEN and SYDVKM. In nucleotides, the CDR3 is TGTGCCAGCAGTTCGGCGGGGGGAATACCTGAAGCTTTCTTT. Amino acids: CASSSAGGIPEAFF.

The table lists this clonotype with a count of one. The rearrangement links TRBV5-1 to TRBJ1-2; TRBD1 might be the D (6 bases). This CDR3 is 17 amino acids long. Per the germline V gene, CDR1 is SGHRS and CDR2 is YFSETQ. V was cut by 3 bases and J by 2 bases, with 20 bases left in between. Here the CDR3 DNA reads TGCGCCAGCAGCTCCGGACTAGCGGGGGCCCTGAACTATGGCTACACCTTC. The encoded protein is CASSSGLAGALNYGYTF.

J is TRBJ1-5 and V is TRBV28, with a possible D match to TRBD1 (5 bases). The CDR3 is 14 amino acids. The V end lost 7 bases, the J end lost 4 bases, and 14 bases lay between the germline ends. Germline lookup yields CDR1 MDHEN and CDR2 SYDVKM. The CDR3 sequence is CASNTGYPNQPQHF. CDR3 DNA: TGTGCCAGCAATACAGGATATCCGAATCAGCCCCAGCATTTT. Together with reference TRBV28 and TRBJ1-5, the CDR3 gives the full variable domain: DVKVTQSSRYLVKRTGEKVFLECVQDMDHENMFWYRQDPGLGLRLIYFSYDVKMKEKGDIPEGYSVSREKKERFSLILESASTNQTSMYLCASNTGYPNQPQHFGDGTRLSIL.

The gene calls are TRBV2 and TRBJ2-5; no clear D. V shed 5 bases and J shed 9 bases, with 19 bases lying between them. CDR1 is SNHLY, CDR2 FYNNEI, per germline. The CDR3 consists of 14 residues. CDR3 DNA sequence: TGTGCCAGCAGTACCACAAGTGTAACGGTGTCCCAGTACTTC. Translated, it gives CASSTTSVTVSQYF.

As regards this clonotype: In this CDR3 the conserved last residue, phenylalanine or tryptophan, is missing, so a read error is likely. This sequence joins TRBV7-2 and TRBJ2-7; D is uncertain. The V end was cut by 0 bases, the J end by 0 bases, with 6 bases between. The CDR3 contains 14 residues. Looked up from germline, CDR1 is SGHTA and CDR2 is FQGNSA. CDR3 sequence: CASSLASFSYEQYS. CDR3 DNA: TGTGCCAGCAGCTTAGCGAGCTTCTCCTACGAGCAGTACTCC.

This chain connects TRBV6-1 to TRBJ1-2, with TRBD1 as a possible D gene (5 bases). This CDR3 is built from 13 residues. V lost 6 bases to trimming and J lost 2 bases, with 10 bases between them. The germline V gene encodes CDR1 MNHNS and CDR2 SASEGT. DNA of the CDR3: TGTGCCAGCAGGGAGGGACGGAACTATGGCTACACCTTC. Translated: CASREGRNYGYTF.

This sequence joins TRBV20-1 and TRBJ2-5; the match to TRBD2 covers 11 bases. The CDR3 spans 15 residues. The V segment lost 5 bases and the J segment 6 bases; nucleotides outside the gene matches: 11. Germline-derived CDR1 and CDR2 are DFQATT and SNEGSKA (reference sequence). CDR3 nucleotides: TGCAGTGCTGGGGCAACTAGCGGGGGACTGAAGACCCAGTACTTC. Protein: CSAGATSGGLKTQYF.

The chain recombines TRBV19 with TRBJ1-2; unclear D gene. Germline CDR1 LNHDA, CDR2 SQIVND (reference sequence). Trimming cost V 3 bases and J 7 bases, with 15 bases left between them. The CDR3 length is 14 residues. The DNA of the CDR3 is TGTGCCAGTAGTATCCCCGGACTTCTTTCTGGCTACACCTTC. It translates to CASSIPGLLSGYTF.

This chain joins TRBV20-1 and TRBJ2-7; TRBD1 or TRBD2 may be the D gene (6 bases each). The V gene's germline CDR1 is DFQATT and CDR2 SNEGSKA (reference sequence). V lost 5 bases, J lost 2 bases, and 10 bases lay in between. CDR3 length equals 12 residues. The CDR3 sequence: CSADRGAYEQYF. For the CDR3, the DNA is TGCAGTGCTGATAGGGGGGCCTACGAGCAGTACTTC.

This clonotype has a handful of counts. The CDR3 is CSARDSGSEQYF. The CDR3 region has the DNA TGCAGTGCTAGAGATTCGGGTTCCGAGCAGTACTTC. V and J are TRBV20-1 and TRBJ2-7; no clear D. CDR1 DFQATT and CDR2 SNEGSKA come from the germline V gene (reference sequence). CDR3 size: 12 residues. Trimming removed 0 bases at V and 6 bases at J, with 9 bases between.

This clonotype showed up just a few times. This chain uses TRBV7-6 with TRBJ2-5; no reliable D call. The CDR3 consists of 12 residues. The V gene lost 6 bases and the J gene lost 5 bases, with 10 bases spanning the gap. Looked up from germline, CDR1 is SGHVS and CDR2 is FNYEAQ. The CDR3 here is CASRRLGETQYF. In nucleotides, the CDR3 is TGTGCCAGCAGACGATTGGGGGAGACCCAGTACTTC.

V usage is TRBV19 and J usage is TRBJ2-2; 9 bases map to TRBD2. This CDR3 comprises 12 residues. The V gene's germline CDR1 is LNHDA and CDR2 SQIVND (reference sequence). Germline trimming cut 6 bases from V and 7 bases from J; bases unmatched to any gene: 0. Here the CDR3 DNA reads TGTGCCAGTAGGACTAGCGGCGGGGAGCTGTTTTTT. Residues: CASRTSGGELFF.

CDR3 loop: CASSEFGQYTEAFF. CDR3 DNA sequence: TGCGCCAGCAGTGAGTTCGGCCAATACACTGAAGCTTTCTTT. The J gene is TRBJ1-1, the V gene TRBV10-1; no reliable D call. Germline V gene sequence: CDR1 WNHNN, CDR2 SYGVQD (reference sequence). The CDR3 is made up of 14 amino acids. V shed 1 base and J shed 3 bases, with 9 bases lying between them.

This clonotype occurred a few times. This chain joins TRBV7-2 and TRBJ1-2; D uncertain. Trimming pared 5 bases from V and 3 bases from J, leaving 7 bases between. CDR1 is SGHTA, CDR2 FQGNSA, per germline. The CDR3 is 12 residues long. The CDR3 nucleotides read TGTGCCAGCAGCCGACAAGACTATGGCTACACCTTC. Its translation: CASSRQDYGYTF.